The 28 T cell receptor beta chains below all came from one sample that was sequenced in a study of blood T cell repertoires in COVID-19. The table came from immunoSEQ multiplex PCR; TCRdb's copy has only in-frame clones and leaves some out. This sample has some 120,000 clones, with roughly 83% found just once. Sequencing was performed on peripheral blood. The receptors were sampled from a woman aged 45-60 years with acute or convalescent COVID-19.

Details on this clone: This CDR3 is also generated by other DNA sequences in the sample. The CDR3 region is CASSYSGGNEKLFF. As DNA, the CDR3 is TGTGCCAGCAGTTACAGTGGGGGGAATGAAAAACTGTTTTTT. This rearrangement joins TRBV6-5 to TRBJ1-4; weak D call: TRBD1 (5 bases). This CDR3 spans 14 amino acids. The V end lost 2 bases, the J end lost 5 bases, and 9 bases lay between the germline ends. In germline, CDR1 is MNHEY, CDR2 SVGAGI.

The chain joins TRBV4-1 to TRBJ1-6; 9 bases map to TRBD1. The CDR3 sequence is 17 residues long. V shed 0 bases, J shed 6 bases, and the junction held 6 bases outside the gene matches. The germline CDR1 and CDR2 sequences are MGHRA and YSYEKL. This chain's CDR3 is CASSQDSGTGTNSPLHF. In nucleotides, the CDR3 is TGCGCCAGCAGCCAAGATTCCGGGACAGGGACTAATTCACCCCTCCACTTT.

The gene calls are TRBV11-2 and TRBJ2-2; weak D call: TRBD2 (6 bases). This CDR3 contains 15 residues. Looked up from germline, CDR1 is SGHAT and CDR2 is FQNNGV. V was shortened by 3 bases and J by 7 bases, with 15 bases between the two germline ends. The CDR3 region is CASSFIGGRGGELFF. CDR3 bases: TGTGCCAGCAGCTTTATCGGAGGGCGCGGCGGGGAGCTGTTTTTT.

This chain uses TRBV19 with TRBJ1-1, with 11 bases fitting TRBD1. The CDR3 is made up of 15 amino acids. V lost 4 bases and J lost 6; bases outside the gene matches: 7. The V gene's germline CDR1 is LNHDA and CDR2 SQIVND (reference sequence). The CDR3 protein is CASSTGTGGKPEAFF. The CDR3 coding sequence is TGTGCCAGTAGTACGGGGACAGGGGGAAAACCTGAAGCTTTCTTT.

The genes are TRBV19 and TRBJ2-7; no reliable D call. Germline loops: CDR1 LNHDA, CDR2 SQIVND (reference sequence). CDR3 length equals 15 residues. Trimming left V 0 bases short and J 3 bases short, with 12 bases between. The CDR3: CASSIEAGTFYEQYF. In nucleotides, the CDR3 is TGTGCCAGTAGTATAGAGGCAGGTACTTTCTACGAGCAGTACTTC.

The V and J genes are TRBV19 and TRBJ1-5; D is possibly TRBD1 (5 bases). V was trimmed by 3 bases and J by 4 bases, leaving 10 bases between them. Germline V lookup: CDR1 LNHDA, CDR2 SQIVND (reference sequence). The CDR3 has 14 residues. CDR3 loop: CASSIGRENQPQHF. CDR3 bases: TGTGCCAGTAGTATTGGCAGGGAAAATCAGCCCCAGCATTTT.

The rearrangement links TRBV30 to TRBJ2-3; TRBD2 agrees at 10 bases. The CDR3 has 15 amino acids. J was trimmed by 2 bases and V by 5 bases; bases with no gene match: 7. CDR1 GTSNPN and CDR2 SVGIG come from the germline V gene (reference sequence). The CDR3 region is CAWRLGTSVTDTQYF. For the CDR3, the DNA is TGTGCCTGGCGCTTGGGGACTAGCGTCACAGATACGCAGTATTTT.

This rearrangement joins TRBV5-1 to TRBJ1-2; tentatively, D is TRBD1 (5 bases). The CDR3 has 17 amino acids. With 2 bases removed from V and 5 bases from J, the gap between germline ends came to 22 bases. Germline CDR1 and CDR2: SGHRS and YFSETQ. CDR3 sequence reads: CASSFSSLTDDRYGYTF. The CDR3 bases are TGCGCCAGCAGCTTCTCTTCTCTGACAGATGATAGATATGGCTACACCTTC.

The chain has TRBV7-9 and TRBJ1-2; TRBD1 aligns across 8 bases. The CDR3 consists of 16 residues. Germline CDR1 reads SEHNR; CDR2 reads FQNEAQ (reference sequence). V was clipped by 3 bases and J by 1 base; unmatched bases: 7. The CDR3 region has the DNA TGTGCCAGCAGCTTTTCCGGACAGGGCGTTAACTATGGCTACACCTTC. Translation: CASSFSGQGVNYGYTF.

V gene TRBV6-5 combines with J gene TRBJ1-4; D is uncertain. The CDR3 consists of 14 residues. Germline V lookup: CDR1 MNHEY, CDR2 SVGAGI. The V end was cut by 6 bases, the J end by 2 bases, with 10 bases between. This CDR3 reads CASRVTRTNEKLFF. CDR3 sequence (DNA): TGTGCCAGCAGGGTGACAAGGACTAATGAAAAACTGTTTTTT.

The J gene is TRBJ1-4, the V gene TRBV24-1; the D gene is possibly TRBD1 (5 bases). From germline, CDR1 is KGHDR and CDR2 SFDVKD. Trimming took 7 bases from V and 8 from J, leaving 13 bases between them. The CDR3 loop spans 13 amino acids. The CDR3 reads CATSRAAGEKLFF. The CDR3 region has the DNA TGTGCCACCAGCAGGGCCGCAGGCGAAAAACTGTTTTTT.

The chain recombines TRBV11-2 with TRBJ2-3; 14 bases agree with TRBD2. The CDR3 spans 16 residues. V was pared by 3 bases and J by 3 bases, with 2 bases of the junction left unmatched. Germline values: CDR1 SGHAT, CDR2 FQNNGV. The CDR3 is CASSFGTSGGTDTQYF. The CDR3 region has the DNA TGTGCCAGCAGCTTCGGGACTAGCGGGGGAACAGATACGCAGTATTTT. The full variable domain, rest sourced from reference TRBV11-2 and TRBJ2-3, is EAGVAQSPRYKIIEKRQSVAFWCNPISGHATLYWYQQILGQGPKLLIQFQNNGVVDDSQLPKDRFSAERLKGVDSTLKIQPAKLEDSAVYLCASSFGTSGGTDTQYFGPGTRLTVL.

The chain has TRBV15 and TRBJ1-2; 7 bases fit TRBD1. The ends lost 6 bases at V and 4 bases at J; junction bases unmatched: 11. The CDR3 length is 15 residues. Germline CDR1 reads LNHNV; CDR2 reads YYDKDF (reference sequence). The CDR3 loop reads CATRPGGQSSYGYTF. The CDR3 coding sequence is TGTGCCACCAGACCCGGGGGACAGAGCTCCTATGGCTACACCTTC.

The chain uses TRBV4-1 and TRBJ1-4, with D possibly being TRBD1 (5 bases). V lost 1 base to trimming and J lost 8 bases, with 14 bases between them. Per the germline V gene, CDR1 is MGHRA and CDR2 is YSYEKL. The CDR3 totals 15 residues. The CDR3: CASSQVVGGGEKLFF. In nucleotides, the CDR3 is TGCGCCAGCAGCCAAGTAGTGGGGGGAGGAGAAAAACTGTTTTTT.

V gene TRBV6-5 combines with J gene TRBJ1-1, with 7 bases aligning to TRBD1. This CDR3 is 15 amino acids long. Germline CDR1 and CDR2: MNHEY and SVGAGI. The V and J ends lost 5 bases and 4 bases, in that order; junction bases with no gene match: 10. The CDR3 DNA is TGTGCCAGCAGTAGACCTACAGGGGTGGGCACTGAAGCTTTCTTT. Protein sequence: CASSRPTGVGTEAFF.

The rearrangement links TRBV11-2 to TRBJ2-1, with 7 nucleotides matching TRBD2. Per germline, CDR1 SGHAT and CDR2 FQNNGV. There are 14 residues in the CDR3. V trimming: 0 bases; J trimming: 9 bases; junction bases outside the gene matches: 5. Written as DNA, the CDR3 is TGTGCCAGCAGCTTAGAACGACTAGCTTCTGAGCAGTTCTTC. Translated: CASSLERLASEQFF.

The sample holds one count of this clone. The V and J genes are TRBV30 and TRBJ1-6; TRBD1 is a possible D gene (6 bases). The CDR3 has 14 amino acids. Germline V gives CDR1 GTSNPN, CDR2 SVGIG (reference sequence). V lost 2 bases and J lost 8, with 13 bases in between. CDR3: CAWSPRGSDSPLHF. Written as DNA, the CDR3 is TGTGCCTGGAGTCCCAGGGGATCGGATTCACCCCTCCACTTT.

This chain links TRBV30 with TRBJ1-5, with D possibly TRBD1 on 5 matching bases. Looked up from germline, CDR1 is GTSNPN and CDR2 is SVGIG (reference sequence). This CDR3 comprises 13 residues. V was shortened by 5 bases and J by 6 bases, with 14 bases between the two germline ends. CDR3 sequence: CAWSTGGVQPQHF. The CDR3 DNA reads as TGTGCCTGGTCTACCGGGGGGGTTCAGCCCCAGCATTTT.

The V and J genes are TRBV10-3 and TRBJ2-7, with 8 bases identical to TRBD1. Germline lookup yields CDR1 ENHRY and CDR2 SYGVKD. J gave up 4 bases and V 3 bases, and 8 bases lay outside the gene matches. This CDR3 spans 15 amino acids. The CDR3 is CAISELGTGIYEQYF. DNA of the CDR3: TGTGCCATCAGTGAATTAGGGACAGGAATTTACGAGCAGTACTTC.

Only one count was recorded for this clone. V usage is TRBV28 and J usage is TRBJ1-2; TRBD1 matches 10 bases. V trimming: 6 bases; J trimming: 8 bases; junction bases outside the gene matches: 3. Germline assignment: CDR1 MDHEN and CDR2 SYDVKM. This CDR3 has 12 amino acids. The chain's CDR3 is CASRDRGKGYTF. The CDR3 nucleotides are TGTGCCAGCAGGGACAGGGGGAAAGGCTACACCTTC.

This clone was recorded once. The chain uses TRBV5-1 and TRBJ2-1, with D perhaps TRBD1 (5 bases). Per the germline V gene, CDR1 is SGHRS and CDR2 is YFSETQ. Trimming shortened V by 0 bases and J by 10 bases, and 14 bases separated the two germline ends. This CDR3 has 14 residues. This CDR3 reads CASSLGGVAGEQFF. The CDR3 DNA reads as TGCGCCAGCAGCTTGGGAGGAGTTGCAGGGGAGCAGTTCTTC.

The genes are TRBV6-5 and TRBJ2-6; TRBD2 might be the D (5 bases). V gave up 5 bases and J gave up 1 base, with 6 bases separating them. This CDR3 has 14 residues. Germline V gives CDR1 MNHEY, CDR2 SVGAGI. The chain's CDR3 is CASSRGSGANVLTF. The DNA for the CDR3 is TGTGCCAGCAGTCGGGGTTCTGGGGCCAACGTCCTGACTTTC.

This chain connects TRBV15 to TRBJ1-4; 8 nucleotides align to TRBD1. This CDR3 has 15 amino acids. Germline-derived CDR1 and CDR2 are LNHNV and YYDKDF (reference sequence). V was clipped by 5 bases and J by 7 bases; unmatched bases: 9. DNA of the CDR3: TGTGCCACCAGCTTAACAGGGGGTGGAGGTGAAAAACTGTTTTTT. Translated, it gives CATSLTGGGGEKLFF.

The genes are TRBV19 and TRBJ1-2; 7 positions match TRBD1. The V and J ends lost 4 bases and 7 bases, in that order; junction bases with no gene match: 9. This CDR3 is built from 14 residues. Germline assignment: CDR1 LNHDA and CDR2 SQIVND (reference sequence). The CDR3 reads CASSTTGSVSGYTF. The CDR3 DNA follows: TGTGCCAGTAGTACGACAGGGTCGGTTAGTGGCTACACCTTC.

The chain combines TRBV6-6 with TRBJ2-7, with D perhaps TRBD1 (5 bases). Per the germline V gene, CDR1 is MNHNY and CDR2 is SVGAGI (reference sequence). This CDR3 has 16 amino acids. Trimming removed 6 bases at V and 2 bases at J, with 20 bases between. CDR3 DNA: TGTGCCAGCAGAGACTCCACAGGTGAAGTTACCTACGAGCAGTACTTC. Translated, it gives CASRDSTGEVTYEQYF.

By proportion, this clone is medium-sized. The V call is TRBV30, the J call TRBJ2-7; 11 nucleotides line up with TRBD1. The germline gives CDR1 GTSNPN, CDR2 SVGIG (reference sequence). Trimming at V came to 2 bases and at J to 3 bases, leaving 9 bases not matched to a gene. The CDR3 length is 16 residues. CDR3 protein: CAWSSPGTGGGYEQYF. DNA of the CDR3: TGTGCCTGGAGTTCTCCCGGGACAGGGGGAGGCTACGAGCAGTACTTC.

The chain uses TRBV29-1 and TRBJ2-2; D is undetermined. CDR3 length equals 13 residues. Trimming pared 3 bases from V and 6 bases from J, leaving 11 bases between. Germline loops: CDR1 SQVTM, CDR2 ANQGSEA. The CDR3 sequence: CSVDDSLAGELFF. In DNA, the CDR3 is TGCAGCGTTGATGACTCCTTGGCCGGGGAGCTGTTTTTT.

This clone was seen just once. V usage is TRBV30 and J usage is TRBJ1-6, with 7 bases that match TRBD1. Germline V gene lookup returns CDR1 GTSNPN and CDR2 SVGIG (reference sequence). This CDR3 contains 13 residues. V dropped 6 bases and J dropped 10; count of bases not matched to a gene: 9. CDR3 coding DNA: TGTGCCTGTCAACAGGGGAGTAGCTCACCCCTCCACTTT. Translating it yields CACQQGSSSPLHF.